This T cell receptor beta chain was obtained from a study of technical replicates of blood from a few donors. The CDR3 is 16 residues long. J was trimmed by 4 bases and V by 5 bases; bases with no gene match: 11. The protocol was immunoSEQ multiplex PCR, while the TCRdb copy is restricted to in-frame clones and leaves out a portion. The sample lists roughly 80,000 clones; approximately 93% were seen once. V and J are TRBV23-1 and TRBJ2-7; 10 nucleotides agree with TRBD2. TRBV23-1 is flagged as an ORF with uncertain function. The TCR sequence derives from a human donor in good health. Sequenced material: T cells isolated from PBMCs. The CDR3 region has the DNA TGCGCCAGCAGTTTTGGACTAGCGGCCTATTCTTACGAGCAGTACTTC. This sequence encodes CASSFGLAAYSYEQYF.